The rows below give T cell receptor beta chains drawn from one sample of a study of blood T cell repertoires in COVID-19. Clones were sequenced by immunoSEQ multiplex PCR, and TCRdb holds only the in-frame ones, with some missing. The sample includes 9,500 to 12,000 clones, 70% to 90% of them seen just once. The sequencing sample was made of peripheral blood. The source of these receptors is a man in his thirties or forties with active or convalescent COVID-19. The CDR3 runs from the conserved cysteine through the conserved F or W. A D gene is named only where the DNA matches it firmly. Only part of the rows carry a size: once, few, many, or a class if the clone is expanded.

J | D | V | size | CDR3 | DNA
TRBJ1-1 | TRBD1 | TRBV4-2 | NA | CASSQGDRAAEAFF | TGTGCCAGCAGCCAAGGGGACAGGGCCGCTGAAGCTTTCTTT
TRBJ2-7 | NA | TRBV6-4 | NA | CATQEGVYEQYF | TGTGCCACGCAAGAGGGGGTCTACGAGCAGTACTTC
TRBJ2-3 | NA | TRBV5-4 | NA | CASSLAGLAYTDTQYF | TGTGCCAGCAGCTTGGCCGGCCTAGCTTACACAGATACGCAGTATTTT
TRBJ1-3 | NA | TRBV5-8 | NA | CASSFANYGGNTIYF | TGTGCCAGCAGCTTCGCTAACTATGGTGGAAACACCATATATTTT
TRBJ1-2 | TRBD1 | TRBV20-1 | few | CRAGTEYGYTF | TGCAGAGCCGGGACAGAATATGGCTACACCTTC
TRBJ2-2 | NA | TRBV4-1 | NA | CASSQDGPGDTGELFF | TGCGCCAGCAGCCAAGATGGGCCAGGGGACACCGGGGAGCTGTTTTTT
TRBJ1-2 | NA | TRBV12-5 | NA | CASGLVDWGQTTNYGYTF | TGTGCTAGTGGTTTGGTAGATTGGGGACAAACTACTAACTATGGCTACACCTTC
TRBJ2-3 | NA | TRBV4-1 | large | CATLDIAGTDTQYF | TGCGCCACCTTGGACATCGCTGGCACAGATACGCAGTATTTT
TRBJ2-5 | NA | TRBV4-1 | NA | CASSQGEGAQETQYF | TGCGCCAGCAGCCAGGGTGAGGGTGCACAAGAGACCCAGTACTTC
TRBJ2-7 | TRBD1 | TRBV29-1 | NA | CSVALGQGHEQYF | TGCAGCGTTGCCCTAGGACAGGGCCACGAGCAGTACTTC
TRBJ1-1 | TRBD1 | TRBV19 | few | CASSIVGTGVPEAFF | TGTGCCAGTAGTATAGTGGGGACAGGGGTCCCTGAAGCTTTCTTT
TRBJ2-2 | TRBD1 | TRBV5-1 | NA | CASSGRTGSSPGELFF | TGCGCCAGCAGCGGACGGACAGGGAGTAGTCCCGGGGAGCTGTTTTTT
TRBJ2-2 | NA | TRBV5-1 | NA | CASSLTLNTGELFF | TGCGCCAGCAGCTTGACTCTGAACACCGGGGAGCTGTTTTTT
TRBJ2-1 | TRBD2 | TRBV18 | few | CASSPGSSRGGNNEQFF | TGTGCCAGCTCACCAGGTTCTTCGCGGGGGGGGAACAATGAGCAGTTCTTC
TRBJ2-1 | NA | TRBV11-2 | NA | CASSSPRGDRGNEQFF | TGTGCCAGCAGCTCCCCCAGGGGGGATAGGGGCAATGAGCAGTTCTTC
TRBJ1-1 | NA | TRBV7-9 | few | CASSLVVGGRTEAFF | TGTGCCAGCAGCTTAGTGGTAGGGGGAAGAACTGAAGCTTTCTTT
TRBJ2-3 | NA | TRBV7-8 | NA | CASSSRDTFRADTQYF | TGTGCCAGCAGCTCTCGGGACACCTTTAGGGCAGATACGCAGTATTTT
TRBJ1-2 | TRBD1 | TRBV24-1 | NA | CATSDSTTGFNYGYTF | TGTGCCACCAGTGATTCCACGACAGGGTTCAACTATGGCTACACCTTC
TRBJ1-6 | TRBD1 | TRBV6-6 | NA | CASTKLPGQNSPLHF | TGTGCCAGCACTAAGTTGCCGGGACAGAATTCACCCCTCCACTTT
TRBJ2-2 | TRBD2 | TRBV3-1/TRBV3-2 | NA | CASSQGPSGGLNTGELFF | TGTGCCAGCAGCCAAGGGCCTAGCGGGGGGTTAAACACCGGGGAGCTGTTTTTT
TRBJ2-2 | TRBD1 | TRBV9 | NA | CASSVEGGYNTGELFF | TGTGCCAGCAGCGTAGAAGGGGGCTACAACACCGGGGAGCTGTTTTTT
TRBJ2-7 | TRBD1 | TRBV7-3 | NA | CASSSRDRSYEQYF | TGTGCCAGCAGCTCCCGGGACAGATCCTACGAGCAGTACTTC
TRBJ2-5 | TRBD2 | TRBV5-8 | NA | CASSLGSRGDGETQYF | TGTGCCAGCAGCTTGGGGTCGCGGGGGGATGGAGAGACCCAGTACTTC
TRBJ2-5 | NA | TRBV19 | once | CATGVGGETQYF | TGTGCCACGGGGGTTGGGGGAGAGACCCAGTACTTC
TRBJ1-5 | NA | TRBV5-5 | NA | CASSPKPGDQPQHF | TGTGCCAGCAGCCCTAAACCAGGGGATCAGCCCCAGCATTTT
TRBJ1-2 | TRBD1 | TRBV2 | NA | CASSRDSPGDYGYTF | TGTGCCAGCAGTCGGGACAGCCCGGGGGACTATGGCTACACCTTC
TRBJ2-5 | TRBD1 | TRBV7-9 | once | CASSPFRDRVETQYF | TGTGCCAGCAGCCCCTTCCGGGACAGGGTTGAGACCCAGTACTTC
TRBJ2-3 | NA | TRBV9 | NA | CATTTSGGGPDTQYF | TGTGCCACCACAACGTCGGGGGGCGGACCAGATACGCAGTATTTT
TRBJ2-3 | TRBD1 | TRBV5-8 | NA | CASSSGTGAAGLDTQYF | TGTGCCAGCAGCTCCGGGACAGGGGCCGCAGGATTGGATACGCAGTATTTT
TRBJ1-2 | NA | TRBV19 | NA | CASSTTGTPETGKYGYTF | TGTGCCAGTAGTACAACCGGGACACCTGAGACGGGGAAATATGGCTACACCTTC
TRBJ2-2 | NA | TRBV7-3 | NA | CASSGGRGRGTGELFF | TGTGCCAGCAGCGGCGGTAGGGGGCGGGGCACCGGGGAGCTGTTTTTT
TRBJ1-1 | TRBD1 | TRBV4-2 | NA | CASSQGQGENTFTEAFF | TGTGCCAGCAGCCAAGGACAGGGCGAAAACACTTTCACTGAAGCTTTCTTT
TRBJ2-5 | TRBD2 | TRBV6-5 | once | CASSRLAETQYF | TGTGCCAGCAGCCGACTAGCAGAGACCCAGTACTTC
TRBJ1-2 | TRBD1 | TRBV11-1 | once | CASSSQGDYGYTF | TGTGCCAGCAGCTCACAGGGGGACTATGGCTACACCTTC
TRBJ2-2 | TRBD2 | TRBV6-5 | NA | CASKGLAGSTGELFF | TGTGCCAGCAAAGGACTAGCGGGGTCCACCGGGGAGCTGTTTTTT
TRBJ1-6 | NA | TRBV15 | NA | CATSRDGWQGRTPLHF | TGTGCCACCAGCAGAGATGGGTGGCAGGGAAGAACACCCCTCCACTTT
TRBJ1-4 | NA | TRBV5-5 | NA | CASSSLATNEKLFF | TGTGCCAGCAGCTCTCTAGCAACTAATGAAAAACTGTTTTTT
TRBJ2-1 | TRBD2 | TRBV15 | NA | CATSRVKAGTRGGNEQFF | TGTGCCACCAGCAGGGTCAAAGCCGGGACTAGGGGTGGGAATGAGCAGTTCTTC
TRBJ2-7 | NA | TRBV29-1 | NA | CSVGLQSGEQYF | TGCAGCGTTGGGCTACAATCGGGTGAGCAGTACTTC
TRBJ2-7 | NA | TRBV5-1 | NA | CASSLAAGYEQYF | TGCGCCAGCAGCTTGGCGGCAGGGTACGAGCAGTACTTC
TRBJ2-2 | NA | TRBV10-2 | NA | CASIGGINTGELFF | TGCGCCAGCATCGGGGGAATAAACACCGGGGAGCTGTTTTTT
TRBJ2-6 | NA | TRBV19 | NA | CASSIGRLKAMSGANVLTF | TGTGCCAGTAGTATAGGGCGACTGAAGGCCATGTCTGGGGCCAACGTCCTGACTTTC